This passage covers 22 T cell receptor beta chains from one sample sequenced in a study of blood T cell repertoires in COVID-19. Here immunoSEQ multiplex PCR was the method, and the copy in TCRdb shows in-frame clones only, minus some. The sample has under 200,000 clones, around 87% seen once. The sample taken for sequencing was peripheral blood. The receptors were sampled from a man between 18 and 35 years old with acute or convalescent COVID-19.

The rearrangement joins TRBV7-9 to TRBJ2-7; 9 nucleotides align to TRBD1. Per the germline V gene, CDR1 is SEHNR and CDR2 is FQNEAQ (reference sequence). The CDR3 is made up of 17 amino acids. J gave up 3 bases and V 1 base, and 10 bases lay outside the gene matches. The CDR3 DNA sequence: TGTGCCAGCAGCTTAGGCTTCGGTGGGACAGGGCTCTACGAGCAGTACTTC. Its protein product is CASSLGFGGTGLYEQYF.

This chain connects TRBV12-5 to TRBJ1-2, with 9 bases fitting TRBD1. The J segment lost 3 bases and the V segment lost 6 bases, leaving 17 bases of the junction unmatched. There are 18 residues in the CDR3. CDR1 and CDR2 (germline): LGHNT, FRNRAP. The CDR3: CASGQTGTGLIGHYGYTF. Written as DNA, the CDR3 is TGTGCTAGTGGCCAAACCGGGACAGGGTTAATCGGGCACTATGGCTACACCTTC.

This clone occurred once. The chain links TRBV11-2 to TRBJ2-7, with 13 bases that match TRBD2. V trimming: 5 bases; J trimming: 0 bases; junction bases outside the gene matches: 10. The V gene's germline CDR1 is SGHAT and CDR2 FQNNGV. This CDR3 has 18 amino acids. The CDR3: CASSPLRLAGGPSYEQYF. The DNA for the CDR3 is TGTGCCAGCAGCCCTTTACGACTAGCGGGGGGTCCCTCCTACGAGCAGTACTTC. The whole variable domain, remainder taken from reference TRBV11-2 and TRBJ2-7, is EAGVAQSPRYKIIEKRQSVAFWCNPISGHATLYWYQQILGQGPKLLIQFQNNGVVDDSQLPKDRFSAERLKGVDSTLKIQPAKLEDSAVYLCASSPLRLAGGPSYEQYFGPGTRLTVT.

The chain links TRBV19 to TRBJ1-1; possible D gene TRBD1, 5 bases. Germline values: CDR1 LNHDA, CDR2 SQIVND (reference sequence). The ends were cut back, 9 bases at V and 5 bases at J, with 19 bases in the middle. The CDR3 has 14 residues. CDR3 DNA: TGTGCCAGCCGGGGGGTGGCGGGGGTTACTGAAGCTTTCTTT. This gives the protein CASRGVAGVTEAFF.

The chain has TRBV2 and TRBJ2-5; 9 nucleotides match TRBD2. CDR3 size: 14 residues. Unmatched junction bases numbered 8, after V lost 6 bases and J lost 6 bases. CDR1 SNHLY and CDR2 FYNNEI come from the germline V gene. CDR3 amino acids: CASRGAGGMKTQYF. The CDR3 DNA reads TGTGCCAGCAGGGGAGCGGGGGGCATGAAGACCCAGTACTTC.

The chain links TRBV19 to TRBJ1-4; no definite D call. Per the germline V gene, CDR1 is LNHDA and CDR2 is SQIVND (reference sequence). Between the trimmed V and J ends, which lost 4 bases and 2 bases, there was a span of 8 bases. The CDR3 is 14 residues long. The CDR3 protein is CASSTVGTNEKLFF. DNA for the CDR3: TGTGCCAGTAGTACTGTGGGCACTAATGAAAAACTGTTTTTT.

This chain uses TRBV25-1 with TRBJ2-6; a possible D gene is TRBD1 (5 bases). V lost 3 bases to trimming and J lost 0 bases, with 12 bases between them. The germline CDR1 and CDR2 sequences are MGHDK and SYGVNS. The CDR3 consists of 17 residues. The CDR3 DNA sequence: TGTGCCAGCAGTGACGCGACAGCCGTCTCTGGGGCCAACGTCCTGACTTTC. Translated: CASSDATAVSGANVLTF.

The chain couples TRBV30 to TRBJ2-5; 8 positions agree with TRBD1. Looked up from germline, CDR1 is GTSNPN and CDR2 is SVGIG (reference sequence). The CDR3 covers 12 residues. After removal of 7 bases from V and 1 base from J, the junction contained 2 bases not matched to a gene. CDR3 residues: CALTGAQETQYF. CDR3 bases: TGTGCCTTGACAGGGGCCCAAGAGACCCAGTACTTC.

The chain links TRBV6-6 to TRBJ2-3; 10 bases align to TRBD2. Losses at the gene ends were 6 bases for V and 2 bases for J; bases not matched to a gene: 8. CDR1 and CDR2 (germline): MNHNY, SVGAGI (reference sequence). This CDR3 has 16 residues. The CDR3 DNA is TGTGCCAGCAGAGATAGCGGGGGGCCCTTCACAGATACGCAGTATTTT. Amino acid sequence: CASRDSGGPFTDTQYF.

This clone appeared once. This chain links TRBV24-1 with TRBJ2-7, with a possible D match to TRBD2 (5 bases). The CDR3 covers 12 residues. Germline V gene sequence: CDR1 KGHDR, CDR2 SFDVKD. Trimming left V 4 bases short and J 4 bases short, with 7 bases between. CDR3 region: CATSDGVYEQYF. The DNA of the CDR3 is TGTGCCACCAGTGACGGGGTTTACGAGCAGTACTTC.

In nucleotides, the CDR3 is TGTGCCAGCAGGTCCGGGACAGGGGATTCACCCCTCCACTTT. Its protein is CASRSGTGDSPLHF. V is TRBV28 and J is TRBJ1-6; 10 positions agree with TRBD1. CDR1 and CDR2 from the germline V gene are MDHEN and SYDVKM. CDR3 length: 14 residues. The J segment lost 8 bases and the V segment lost 6 bases, leaving 4 bases of the junction unmatched.

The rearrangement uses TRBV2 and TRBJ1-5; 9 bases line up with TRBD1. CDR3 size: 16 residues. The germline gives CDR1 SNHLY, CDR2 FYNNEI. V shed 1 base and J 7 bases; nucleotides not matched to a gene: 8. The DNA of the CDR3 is TGTGCCAGCAGTGAAGTTACAGGGGGCAAAGGGCAGCCCCAGCATTTT. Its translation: CASSEVTGGKGQPQHF.

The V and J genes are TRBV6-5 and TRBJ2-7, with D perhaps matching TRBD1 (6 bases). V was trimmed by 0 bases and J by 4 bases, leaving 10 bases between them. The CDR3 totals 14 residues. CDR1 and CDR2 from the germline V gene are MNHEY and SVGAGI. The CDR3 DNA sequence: TGTGCCAGCAGTTACTCCCCGGGACAATACGAGCAGTACTTC. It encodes CASSYSPGQYEQYF.

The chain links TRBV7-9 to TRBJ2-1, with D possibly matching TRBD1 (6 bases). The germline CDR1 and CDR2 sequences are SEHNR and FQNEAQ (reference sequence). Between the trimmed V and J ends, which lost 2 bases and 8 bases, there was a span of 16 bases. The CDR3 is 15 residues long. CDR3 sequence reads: CASSLRQGTADEQFF. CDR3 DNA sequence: TGTGCCAGCAGCTTACGGCAGGGGACGGCCGATGAGCAGTTCTTC.

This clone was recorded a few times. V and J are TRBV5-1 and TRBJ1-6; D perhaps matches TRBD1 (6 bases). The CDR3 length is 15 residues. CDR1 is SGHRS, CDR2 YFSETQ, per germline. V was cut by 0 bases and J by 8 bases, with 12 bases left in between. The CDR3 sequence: CASSLVGGVDSPLHF. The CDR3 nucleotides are TGCGCCAGCAGCTTGGTTGGGGGCGTTGATTCACCCCTCCACTTT.

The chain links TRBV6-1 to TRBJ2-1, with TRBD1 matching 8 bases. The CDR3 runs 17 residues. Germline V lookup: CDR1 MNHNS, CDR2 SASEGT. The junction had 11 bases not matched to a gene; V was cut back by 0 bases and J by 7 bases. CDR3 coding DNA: TGTGCCAGCAGTGAAGCGCTTACAGGGGGGAATCTGAATGAGCAGTTCTTC. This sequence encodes CASSEALTGGNLNEQFF.

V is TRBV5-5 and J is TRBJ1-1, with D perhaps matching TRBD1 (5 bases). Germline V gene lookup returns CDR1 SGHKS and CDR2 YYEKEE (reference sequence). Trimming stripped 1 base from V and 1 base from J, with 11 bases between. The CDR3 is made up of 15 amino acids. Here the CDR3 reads CASSLQTVTNTEAFF. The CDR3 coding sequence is TGTGCCAGCAGCTTGCAGACAGTAACGAACACTGAAGCTTTCTTT.

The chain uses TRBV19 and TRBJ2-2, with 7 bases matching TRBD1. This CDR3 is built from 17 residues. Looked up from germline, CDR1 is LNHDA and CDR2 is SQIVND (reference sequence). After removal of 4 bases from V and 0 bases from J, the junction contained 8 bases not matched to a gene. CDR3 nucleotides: TGTGCCAGTAGTAATGGACCGGGACAGACGAACACCGGGGAGCTGTTTTTT. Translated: CASSNGPGQTNTGELFF.

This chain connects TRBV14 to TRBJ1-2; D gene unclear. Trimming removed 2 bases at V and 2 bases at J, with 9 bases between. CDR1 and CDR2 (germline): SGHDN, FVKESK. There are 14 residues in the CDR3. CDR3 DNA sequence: TGTGCCAGCAGCCAACAATCGGTAAACTATGGCTACACCTTC. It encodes CASSQQSVNYGYTF.

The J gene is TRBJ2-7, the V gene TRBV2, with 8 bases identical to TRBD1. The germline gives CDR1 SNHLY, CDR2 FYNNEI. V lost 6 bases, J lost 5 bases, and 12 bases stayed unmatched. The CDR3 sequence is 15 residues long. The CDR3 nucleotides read TGTGCCAGCAGAAGAGAAGGACAGGGTGGGAACGAGCAGTACTTC. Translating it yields CASRREGQGGNEQYF.

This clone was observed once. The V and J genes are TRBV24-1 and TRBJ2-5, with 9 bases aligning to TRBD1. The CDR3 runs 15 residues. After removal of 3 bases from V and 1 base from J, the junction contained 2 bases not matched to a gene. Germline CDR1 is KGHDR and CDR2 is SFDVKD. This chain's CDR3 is CATSDDRGSQETQYF. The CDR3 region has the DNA TGTGCCACCAGTGATGACAGGGGGAGCCAAGAGACCCAGTACTTC.

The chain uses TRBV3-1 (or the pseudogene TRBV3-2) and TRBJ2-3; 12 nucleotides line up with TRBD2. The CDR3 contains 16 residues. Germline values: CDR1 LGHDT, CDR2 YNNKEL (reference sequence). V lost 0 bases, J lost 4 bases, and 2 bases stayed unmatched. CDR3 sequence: CASSQESSGGADTQYF. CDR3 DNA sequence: TGTGCCAGCAGCCAAGAATCTAGCGGGGGGGCAGATACGCAGTATTTT.